This T cell receptor beta chain comes out of a study of response to subunit inactivated influenza vaccine (dated by TCRdb to about 2018). About the study as a whole: Deep quantitative T cell receptor repertoire profiling was used in the study to track responses to a trivalent subunit inactivated influenza vaccine.

Overall study outcomes, separate from this receptor: According to the authors, only a limited number of new T cells may be recruited by each seasonal influenza vaccination.

This clonotype was seen a handful of times. Its target antigen remains unknown. Base qualities are missing; no much larger clone stands one base away. CDR1 SGHRS and CDR2 YFSETQ are derived from the germline V gene. The CDR3 covers 15 residues, taking in both the cysteine and the phenylalanine. Only CDR3 DNA is held: 45 bases, read in frame from base 1. Trimming accounts for 4 bases at V and 7 bases at J, while the number of junction bases matched to no gene is 9. Preparation of the library involved RT-PCR. The data were produced on an Illumina HiSeq 2500. TCRdb reprocessing: public reads trimmed at Q25 with fastp, clones called with MiXCR, in-frame beta chains kept. Entries are consolidated by CDR3 protein sequence, retaining the most common genes and DNA. In all, the sample holds 500,000 to 550,000 distinct CDR3 sequences, and approximately 20% of those were seen once. The top ten constitute 2.5% to 3% of the sample.

These same data were also listed under a study on T cells expressing NK-cell markers. Per that second paper: TCR beta cDNA libraries were prepared using 5'RACE template switching, which introduced a universal primer site and unique molecular identifiers. Three sorted T-cell subsets (CD3+CD56+NKG2C+, CD3+CD56+NKG2C- and CD3+CD56-NKG2C+) from fewer than 10 donors had their TCR beta-chain repertoires profiled. Most of the eight sequenced donors were HCMV-seropositive and one was HCMV-seronegative. To restrict sorting to alphabetaTCR-expressing T cells, an anti-gammadeltaTCR antibody was added in several experiments. In roughly 6 donors, the dominant CD3+CD56+NKG2C+ clonotypes ranked among the top 10 CD8+ clonotypes, making up 1.0-7.0% of CD8+ T cells. Those dominant clonotypes were again the most abundant among CD3+CD56-NKG2C+ cells in four donors, at 28.3-60.1%. Whether the expanded NKG2C-expressing T cell clones were specific for HCMV antigens remained unclear. The study sequenced eight donors, all healthy volunteers chosen at random: three men and five women. A commercial ELISA kit detecting HCMV-specific IgG in serum was used to determine HCMV serostatus. Ficoll density gradient centrifugation was used to isolate peripheral blood mononuclear cells from blood. Magnetic immunoseparation with Miltenyi isolation kits was used to isolate CD4+ and CD8+ T cells from PBMC. Synthesis of cDNA was primed from the TCR beta constant segment and was followed by two consecutive PCR amplification steps. Libraries were sequenced as 2 x 150 bp reads on Illumina HiSeq 2000/2500, MiSeq or NextSeq. MIGEC was used to demultiplex reads and group the reads by UMI, and MiTCR was used to assemble and quantify clonotypes. To exclude erroneous sequences, only TCR cDNA sequences supported by at least two reads were retained. The tcR package was used for downstream repertoire analysis, with clonotypes matched between fractions based on CDR3 nucleotide sequence plus V segment. Antigen specificity was annotated against VDJdb with VDJmatch, allowing one amino acid substitution in CDR3.

This specimen consisted of CD4+ T cells sorted from PBMCs, obtained about 13 days after vaccination. The chain links TRBV5-1 with TRBJ1-4; 8 junctional bases match TRBD1. This sequence was found in a middle-aged man who received an inactivated influenza vaccine. Donor details come from another sample of the same person, matched by shared clones. The DNA reads TGCGCCAGCAGCCCGGCGGGACAGGCTTTTGAAAAACTGTTTTTT. Its translation reads: CASSPAGQAFEKLFF.